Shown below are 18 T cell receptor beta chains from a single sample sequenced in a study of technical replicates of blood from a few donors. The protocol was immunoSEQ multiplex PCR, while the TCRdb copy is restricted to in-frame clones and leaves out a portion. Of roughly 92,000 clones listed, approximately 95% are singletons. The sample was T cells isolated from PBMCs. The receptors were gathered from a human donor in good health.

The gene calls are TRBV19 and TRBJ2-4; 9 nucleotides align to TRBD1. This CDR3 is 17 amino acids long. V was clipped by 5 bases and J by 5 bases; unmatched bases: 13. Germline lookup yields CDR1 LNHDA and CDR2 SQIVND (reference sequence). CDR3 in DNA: TGTGCCAGTAGTCCGCAGAAGGGACAGGGTATCGAAAACATTCAGTACTTC. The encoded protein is CASSPQKGQGIENIQYF. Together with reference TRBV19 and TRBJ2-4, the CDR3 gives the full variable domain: DGGITQSPKYLFRKEGQNVTLSCEQNLNHDAMYWYRQDPGQGLRLIYYSQIVNDFQKGDIAEGYSVSREKKESFPLTVTSAQKNPTAFYLCASSPQKGQGIENIQYFGAGTRLSVL.

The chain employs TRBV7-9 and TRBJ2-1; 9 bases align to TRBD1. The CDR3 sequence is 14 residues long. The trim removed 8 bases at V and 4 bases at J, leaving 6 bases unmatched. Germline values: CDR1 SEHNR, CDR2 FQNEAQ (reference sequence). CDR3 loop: CASPGQGIYNEQFF. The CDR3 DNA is TGTGCCAGCCCAGGACAGGGGATATACAATGAGCAGTTCTTC.

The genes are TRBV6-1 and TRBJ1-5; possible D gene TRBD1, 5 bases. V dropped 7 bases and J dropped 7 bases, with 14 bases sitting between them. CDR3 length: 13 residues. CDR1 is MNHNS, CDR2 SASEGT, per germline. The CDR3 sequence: CASTSRGLQPQHF. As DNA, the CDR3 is TGTGCCAGCACCTCAAGGGGTCTCCAGCCCCAGCATTTT.

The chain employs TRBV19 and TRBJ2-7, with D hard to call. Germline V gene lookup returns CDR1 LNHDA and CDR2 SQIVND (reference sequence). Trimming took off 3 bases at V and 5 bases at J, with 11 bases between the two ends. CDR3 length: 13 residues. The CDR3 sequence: CASSIVSYDEQYF. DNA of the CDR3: TGTGCCAGTAGTATCGTTAGTTACGACGAGCAGTACTTC.

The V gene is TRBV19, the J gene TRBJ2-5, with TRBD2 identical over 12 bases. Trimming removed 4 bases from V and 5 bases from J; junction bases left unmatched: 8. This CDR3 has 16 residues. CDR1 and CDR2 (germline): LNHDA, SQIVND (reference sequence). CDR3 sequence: CASSKGLAGFQETQYF. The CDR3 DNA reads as TGTGCCAGTAGTAAAGGACTAGCGGGGTTCCAGGAGACCCAGTACTTC.

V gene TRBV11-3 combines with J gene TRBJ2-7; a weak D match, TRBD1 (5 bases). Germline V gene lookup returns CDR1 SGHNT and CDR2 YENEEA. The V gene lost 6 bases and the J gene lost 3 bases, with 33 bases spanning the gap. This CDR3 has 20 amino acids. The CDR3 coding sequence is TGTGCCAGCAGTCCTGTGCCCTCGACAGAAGACGGGTGGACGATCTACGAGCAGTACTTC. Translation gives CASSPVPSTEDGWTIYEQYF.

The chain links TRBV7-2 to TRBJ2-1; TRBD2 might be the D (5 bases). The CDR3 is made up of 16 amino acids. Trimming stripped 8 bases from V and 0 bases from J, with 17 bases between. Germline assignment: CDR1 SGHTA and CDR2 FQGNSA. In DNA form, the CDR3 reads TGTGCCAGCGGTTCTCCGGGATACCTCTCCTACAATGAGCAGTTCTTC. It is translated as CASGSPGYLSYNEQFF.

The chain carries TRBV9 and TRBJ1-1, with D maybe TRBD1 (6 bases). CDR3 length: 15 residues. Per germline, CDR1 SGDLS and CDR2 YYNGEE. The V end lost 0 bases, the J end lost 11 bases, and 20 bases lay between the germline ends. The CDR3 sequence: CASSVGLGGAWDAFF. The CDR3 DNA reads TGTGCCAGCAGCGTAGGGCTTGGGGGGGCGTGGGACGCTTTCTTT.

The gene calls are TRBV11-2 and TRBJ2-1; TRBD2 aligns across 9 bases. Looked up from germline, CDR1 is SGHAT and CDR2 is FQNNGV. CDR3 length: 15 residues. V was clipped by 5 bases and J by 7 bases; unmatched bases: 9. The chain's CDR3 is CASSPGAGGRNEQFF. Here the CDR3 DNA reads TGTGCCAGCAGCCCGGGAGCGGGAGGACGAAATGAGCAGTTCTTC. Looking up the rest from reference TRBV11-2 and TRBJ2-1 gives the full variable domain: EAGVAQSPRYKIIEKRQSVAFWCNPISGHATLYWYQQILGQGPKLLIQFQNNGVVDDSQLPKDRFSAERLKGVDSTLKIQPAKLEDSAVYLCASSPGAGGRNEQFFGPGTRLTVL.

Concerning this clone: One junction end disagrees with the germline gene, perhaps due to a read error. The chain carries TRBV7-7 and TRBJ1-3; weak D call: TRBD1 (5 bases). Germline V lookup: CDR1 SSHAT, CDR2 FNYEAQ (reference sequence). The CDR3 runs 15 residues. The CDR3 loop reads CASSLAQGSGNTIYF. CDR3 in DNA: TGTGCTAGCAGCTTAGCGCAGGGAAGCGGAAACACCATATATTTT.

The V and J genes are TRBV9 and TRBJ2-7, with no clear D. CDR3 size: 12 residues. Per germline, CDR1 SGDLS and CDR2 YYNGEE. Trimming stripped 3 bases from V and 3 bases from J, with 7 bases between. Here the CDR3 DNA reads TGTGCCAGCAGCGAGCCCCACTACGAGCAGTACTTC. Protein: CASSEPHYEQYF.

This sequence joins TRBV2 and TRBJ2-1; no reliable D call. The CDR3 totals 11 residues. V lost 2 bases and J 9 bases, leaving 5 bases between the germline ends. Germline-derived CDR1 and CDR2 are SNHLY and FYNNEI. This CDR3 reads CASSEFSEQFF. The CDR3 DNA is TGTGCCAGCAGTGAATTTAGTGAGCAGTTCTTC.

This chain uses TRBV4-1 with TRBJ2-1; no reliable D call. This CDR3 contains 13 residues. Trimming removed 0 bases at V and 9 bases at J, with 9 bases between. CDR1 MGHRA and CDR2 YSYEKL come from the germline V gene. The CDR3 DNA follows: TGCGCCAGCAGCCAAGATTGGAGAGGTGAGCAGTTCTTC. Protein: CASSQDWRGEQFF.

The CDR3 DNA is TGTGCCAGCTTCTCCGGGAACACTGAAGCTTTCTTT. It translates to CASFSGNTEAFF. The rearrangement uses TRBV27 and TRBJ1-1; no firm D call. The CDR3 has 12 amino acids. Germline V gives CDR1 MNHEY, CDR2 SMNVEV (reference sequence). Trimming pared 8 bases from V and 1 base from J, leaving 8 bases between.

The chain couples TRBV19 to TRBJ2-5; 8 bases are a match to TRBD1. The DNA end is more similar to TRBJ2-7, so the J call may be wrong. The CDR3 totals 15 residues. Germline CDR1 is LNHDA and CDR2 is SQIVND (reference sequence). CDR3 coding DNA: TGTGCCAGTAGTGCCCGGGACAGGAGGTCCTACGAGCAGTACTTC. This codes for CASSARDRRSYEQYF.

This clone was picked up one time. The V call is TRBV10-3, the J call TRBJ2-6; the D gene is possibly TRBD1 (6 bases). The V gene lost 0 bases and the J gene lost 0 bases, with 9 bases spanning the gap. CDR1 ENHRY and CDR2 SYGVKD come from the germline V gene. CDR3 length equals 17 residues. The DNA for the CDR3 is TGTGCCATCAGTGAGTCTACAGGGAACTCTGGGGCCAACGTCCTGACTTTC. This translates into CAISESTGNSGANVLTF.

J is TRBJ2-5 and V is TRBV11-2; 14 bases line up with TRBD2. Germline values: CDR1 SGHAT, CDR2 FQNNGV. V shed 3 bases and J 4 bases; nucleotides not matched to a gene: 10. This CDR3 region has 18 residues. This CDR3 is CASSLIQGLAGAAETQYF. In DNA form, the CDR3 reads TGTGCCAGCAGCTTGATACAGGGACTAGCGGGAGCCGCAGAGACCCAGTACTTC.

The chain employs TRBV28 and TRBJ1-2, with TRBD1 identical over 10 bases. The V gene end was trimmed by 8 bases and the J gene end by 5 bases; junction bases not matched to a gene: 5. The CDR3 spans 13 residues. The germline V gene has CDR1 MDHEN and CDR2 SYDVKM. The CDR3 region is CASRGTGVYGYTF. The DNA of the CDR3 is TGTGCCAGCCGTGGGACAGGGGTATATGGCTACACCTTC.